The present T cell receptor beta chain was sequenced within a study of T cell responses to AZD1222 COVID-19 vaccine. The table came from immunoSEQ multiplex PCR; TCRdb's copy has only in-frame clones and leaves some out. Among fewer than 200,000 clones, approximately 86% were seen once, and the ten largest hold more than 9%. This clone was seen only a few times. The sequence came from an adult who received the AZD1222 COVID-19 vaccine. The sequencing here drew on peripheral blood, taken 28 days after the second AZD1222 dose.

As DNA, the CDR3 is TGTGCCAGCAGCAAACCTGGGGCGGGCAATCAGCCCCAGCATTTT. This translates into CASSKPGAGNQPQHF. The J gene is TRBJ1-5, the V gene TRBV7-8, with a weak D call TRBD1 (5 bases). Germline CDR1 reads SGHVS; CDR2 reads FQNEAQ. CDR3 length: 15 amino acids. Deletions cut 5 bases from V and 2 bases from J, with 13 bases between. Filled out from reference TRBV7-8 and TRBJ1-5, the complete variable domain reads GAGVSQSPRYKVAKRGQDVALRCDPISGHVSLFWYQQALGQGPEFLTYFQNEAQLDKSGLPSDRFFAERPEGSVSTLKIQRTQQEDSAVYLCASSKPGAGNQPQHFGDGTRLSIL.